This TCR beta chain was sequenced for a study of vaccination and CD4 T cells after COVID-19. Trimming removed 4 bases at V and 4 bases at J, with 14 bases between. The CDR3 sequence is 15 residues long. The germline V gene has CDR1 SGHAT and CDR2 FQNNGV. An Oncomine TCR Beta short-read assay was used to sequence the DNA from cultured CD4+ T cells. TCRdb reprocessed the PCR reads via MiXCR and lists one record per CDR3 protein. The sample records over 10,000 distinct CDR3 sequences, around 45% being singletons. On this clonotype: Its antigen is still unknown.

Treatment of the sample: roughly ten-day PBMC culture with coronavirus spike peptide pools or control peptides (ViraFEST assay). The genes are TRBV11-2 and TRBJ2-1, with D possibly called TRBD1 or TRBD2 (7 bases each). The sample was CD4+ T cells from blood, cultured in vitro. The TCR was taken from a human donor who had recovered from COVID-19. Here the CDR3 reads CASSSYRGGYNEQFF. In DNA, the CDR3 is TGTGCCAGCAGCTCCTACAGGGGAGGGTACAATGAGCAGTTCTTC.